A selection of T cell receptor beta chains follows, all from one sample in a study of Tregs in tolerant kidney transplant recipients. TCRdb's table, derived via immunoSEQ multiplex PCR, lists solely in-frame clones and lacks some. The sample includes around 64,000 clones, 70% to 90% of them seen just once. Sequences were derived from CD4+ T cells from blood (PBMCs), sampled 6 months after the transplant. These receptors came from a human patient who received a combined kidney and bone marrow transplant. Some T cells may be provided by the graft donor. Both conserved end residues are part of each CDR3. Fields, in order: clone size, V gene, J gene, D gene, CDR3 DNA, CDR3 protein. D genes are given only for firm matches. The listing skips clone size in some rows; elsewhere it reads once, few, many or a size class.

NA,TRBV5-4,TRBJ1-4,NA,TGTGCCAGCAGCGTCGGGGGGAATACTAATGAAAAACTGTTTTTT,CASSVGGNTNEKLFF
NA,TRBV30,TRBJ1-6,TRBD1,TGTGCCTGGGGACAGGGTCTGATTAATTCACCCCTCCACTTT,CAWGQGLINSPLHF
NA,TRBV7-3,TRBJ2-1,TRBD2,TGTGCCAGCAGCTTGAGTGCGGGAGATTTCAATGAGCAGTTCTTC,CASSLSAGDFNEQFF
NA,TRBV5-4,TRBJ2-7,NA,TGTGCCAGCAGCTTGGGGGGGGGCCCCATATACGAGCAGTACTTC,CASSLGGGPIYEQYF
NA,TRBV6-5,TRBJ1-1,NA,TGTGCCAGCAGTTTCCAACAGGTGCTGAACACTGAAGCTTTCTTT,CASSFQQVLNTEAFF
NA,TRBV30,TRBJ1-2,NA,TGTGCCTGGAGGGAACAGGGCTATGGCTACACCTTC,CAWREQGYGYTF
once,TRBV19,TRBJ2-7,TRBD1,TGTGCCAGTAGTAAGGACAGGGGACCATACTACGAGCAGTACTTC,CASSKDRGPYYEQYF
NA,TRBV28,TRBJ2-1,NA,TGTGCCTGGGGAGAGGGTTACAATGAGCAGTTCTTC,CAWGEGYNEQFF
NA,TRBV10-3,TRBJ2-3,TRBD2,TGTGCCATCAGTGGGAGGACTAGCGACGATACGCAGTATTTT,CAISGRTSDDTQYF
NA,TRBV15,TRBJ2-1,TRBD2,TGTGCCACCAGCAGAGATCCGGGGGGGAGTTACAATGAGCAGTTCTTC,CATSRDPGGSYNEQFF
NA,TRBV19,TRBJ2-5,NA,TGTGCCAGTAGTATAGAAGGGGCAGGGGCAAGGGAGACCCAGTACTTC,CASSIEGAGARETQYF
NA,TRBV11-3,TRBJ2-1,TRBD2,TGTGCCAGCAGCTTAGTGGCGCGGGGGGGTAATGAGCAGTTCTTC,CASSLVARGGNEQFF
NA,TRBV7-9,TRBJ2-1,TRBD2,TGTGCCAGCAGCTCCGGGACGCTGGGACTAGCGGGAGGGAATGAGCAGTTCTTC,CASSSGTLGLAGGNEQFF
NA,TRBV7-3,TRBJ2-3,TRBD1,TGTGCCAGCAGCAAGGGACAGGGTATGACAGATACGCAGTATTTT,CASSKGQGMTDTQYF
NA,TRBV7-6,TRBJ2-3,NA,TGTGCCAGCAGCTTTGGGGCTAGTGGCGATACGCAGTATTTT,CASSFGASGDTQYF
NA,TRBV28,TRBJ1-1,NA,TGTGCCAGCCTGGGGGCGGCTGAAGCTTTCTTT,CASLGAAEAFF
NA,TRBV19,TRBJ2-2,NA,TGTGCCAGTAGTCCAACAAACACCGGGGAGCTGTTTTTT,CASSPTNTGELFF
NA,TRBV10-3,TRBJ2-3,NA,TGTGCCATCACCTCCGGGACTAGCACAGATACGCAGTATTTT,CAITSGTSTDTQYF
NA,TRBV27,TRBJ1-1,NA,TGTGCCAGCGGTAGACAGATGAACACTGAAGCTTTCTTT,CASGRQMNTEAFF
NA,TRBV7-2,TRBJ1-1,TRBD1,TGTGCCAGCAGCTTACGTTTTGGACAGGGGGTGAACACTGAAGCTTTCTTT,CASSLRFGQGVNTEAFF
NA,TRBV6-5,TRBJ2-7,TRBD1,TGTGCCAGCAGTTACTCTTGGACAGGGGGCCACGAGCAGTACTTC,CASSYSWTGGHEQYF
NA,TRBV4-3,TRBJ2-3,NA,TGCGCCAGCAGCCGCGGATCCCCTAGCACAGATACGCAGTATTTT,CASSRGSPSTDTQYF
NA,TRBV20-1,TRBJ2-7,NA,TGCAGTGCGTACAGGGTCTACGAGCAGTACTTC,CSAYRVYEQYF
NA,TRBV7-2,TRBJ2-1,TRBD2,TGTGCCAGCAGCTCGAAAGACCTCAGACTAGCGGGCATTTACAATGAGCAGTTCTTC,CASSSKDLRLAGIYNEQFF
NA,TRBV11-2,TRBJ2-2,TRBD1,TGTGCCAGCAGACAGACAGGGAGTCCCGGGGAGCTGTTTTTT,CASRQTGSPGELFF
NA,TRBV10-3,TRBJ2-7,NA,TGTGCCATCAGTGAGCAGACACCTTGGTCTTACGAGCAGTACTTC,CAISEQTPWSYEQYF
few,TRBV7-2,TRBJ2-3,NA,TGTGCCAGCAGCTCCGGACTGCAGTGGGGCACAGATACGCAGTATTTT,CASSSGLQWGTDTQYF
NA,TRBV7-9,TRBJ2-5,TRBD2,TGTGCCAGCGTTTCCCTAGCGGGCCGCCAAGAGACCCAGTACTTC,CASVSLAGRQETQYF
NA,TRBV6-5,TRBJ2-3,TRBD2,TGTGCCAGCAGTTATACGCGGGGGGGAACAGATACGCAGTATTTT,CASSYTRGGTDTQYF
NA,TRBV5-5,TRBJ1-1,NA,TGTGCCAGCAGCTTGTTAAGGGGCCAGGGCGAGGCTTTCTTT,CASSLLRGQGEAFF
NA,TRBV2,TRBJ2-3,TRBD2,TGTGCCAGCCCCACCGGCGGGGGGGCCGCAGATACGCAGTATTTT,CASPTGGGAADTQYF
NA,TRBV18,TRBJ2-1,TRBD1,TGTGCCAGCTCACCGACAGGGGGCAATGAGCAGTTCTTC,CASSPTGGNEQFF
once,TRBV5-1,TRBJ1-1,TRBD1,TGCGCCAGCTACGTTGAACAGGGGGCCGAAGCTTTCTTT,CASYVEQGAEAFF
NA,TRBV2,TRBJ2-3,TRBD2,TGTGCCAGCAGCCGTAGCGGGAGGATCTCAGATACGCAGTATTTT,CASSRSGRISDTQYF
NA,TRBV5-4,TRBJ2-5,NA,TGTGCCAGCAGCCGGGGTGGGAGGTTAGAGACCCAGTACTTC,CASSRGGRLETQYF
NA,TRBV5-1,TRBJ2-7,TRBD1,TGCGCCAGCAGCTTGGCCGGGACAGACTACGAGCAGTACTTC,CASSLAGTDYEQYF
NA,TRBV2,TRBJ1-6,NA,TGTGCCAGCAGTGAACTCGGGGGGCGTAATTCACCCCTCCACTTT,CASSELGGRNSPLHF
NA,TRBV18,TRBJ1-3,NA,TGTGCCAGCTCACCCAGAGTGACAGCAGACTCTGGAAACACCATATATTTT,CASSPRVTADSGNTIYF
NA,TRBV15,TRBJ2-7,NA,TGTGCCACCAGCAGAGATCGTGGCAGCTCCTACGAGCAGTACTTC,CATSRDRGSSYEQYF
NA,TRBV27,TRBJ2-2,TRBD2,TGTGCCAGCAGACAGTATACTAGCGGGGGGCGGACCGGGGAGCTGTTTTTT,CASRQYTSGGRTGELFF
NA,TRBV29-1,TRBJ1-2,TRBD1,TGCAGCGTTGAGACAGGGGGCCATCATGGCTACACCTTC,CSVETGGHHGYTF
NA,TRBV7-3,TRBJ1-1,TRBD1,TGTGCCAGCAGCTTAACGAGGGGGCACGCTGAAGCTTTCTTT,CASSLTRGHAEAFF
NA,TRBV14,TRBJ1-2,NA,TGTGCCAGCAGCCAAGATCTAGCAGGAAATGGCTACACCTTC,CASSQDLAGNGYTF
NA,TRBV29-1,TRBJ1-4,TRBD1,TGCAGCGTGGGCAGGTCAGGGGGTGAAAAACTGTTTTTT,CSVGRSGGEKLFF
once,TRBV30,TRBJ1-2,TRBD1,TGTGCCCTCGCAGGGTTTTCGGGACAGGGCTATGGCTACACCTTC,CALAGFSGQGYGYTF
NA,TRBV7-2,TRBJ2-7,TRBD2,TGTGCCAGCAGCTTAGTTAGCGGGAGTCGATCCTACGAGCAGTACTTC,CASSLVSGSRSYEQYF
NA,TRBV5-4,TRBJ2-2,TRBD2,TGTGCCAGCAGCTCAGCGAGCGGGATGAACACCGGGGAGCTGTTTTTT,CASSSASGMNTGELFF
NA,TRBV7-2,TRBJ2-3,TRBD2,TGTGCCAGCAGCTTAAACCGGGGGGGCTCAGATACGCAGTATTTT,CASSLNRGGSDTQYF
NA,TRBV7-9,TRBJ2-1,TRBD2,TGTGCCAGCAGTAAAGCGGGGGGAGAGCAGTTCTTC,CASSKAGGEQFF
NA,TRBV5-1,TRBJ1-1,TRBD1,TGCGCCAGCAGCTTGTTGACAGGGGCGGTGAAAACTGAAGCTTTCTTT,CASSLLTGAVKTEAFF
NA,TRBV9,TRBJ2-7,TRBD1,TGTGCCAGCAGCTTGAGTCCGACAGGGGGCTTCTACGAGCAGTACTTC,CASSLSPTGGFYEQYF
NA,TRBV5-4,TRBJ2-1,TRBD1,TGTGCCAGCAGGCCCGGGACAGACTACAATGAGCAGTTCTTC,CASRPGTDYNEQFF